One sample yielded the 8 T cell receptor beta chains listed below, sequenced in a study of naive and memory T cell subsets (dated by TCRdb to 2016 to 2017). Results and caveats for the whole study, not just this receptor: A few larger clonotypes were present in naive repertoires, particularly the CD8 repertoires, and these clonotypes were possibly memory cells re-expressing CD45RA.

These TCRs are of unknown antigen specificity. Receptor amplification or capture employed UMI-ligation and nested PCR. Sequenced on an Illumina MiSeq. The beta constant-region primer consisted of an equimolar mixture of two oligonucleotides that together covered TRBC1 and TRBC2. Four rounds of PCR were used to amplify ligated cDNA, with nested alpha and beta constant-region primers being used together with the SP2 primer. TCRdb trimmed the raw reads at Q25, called clones with MiXCR and kept productive beta chains. Rows are combined by CDR3 protein, so each entry shows the most common genes and DNA. Recorded for this sample are roughly 150,000 distinct CDR3 sequences; approximately 20% of them occurred a single time. Together, the top ten hold approximately 0.58% of the sample. The specimen was naive CD8+ T cells from blood. The cell subset or site tag for this specimen amounts to: naive T cells, CD45RA high CD27+. These receptors came from a human donor in good health.

This clonotype turned up a few times. This rearrangement joins TRBV28 to TRBJ1-2; D unclear. CDR1 MDHEN and CDR2 SYDVKM come from the germline V gene. The V end lost 6 bases, the J end lost 2 bases, and 13 bases lay between the germline ends. The CDR3 runs to 14 residues. CDR3 DNA: TGTGCCAGCAGCTTGAGCGGACCCAACTATGGCTACACCTTC. The encoded protein is CASSLSGPNYGYTF.

This clonotype has just a few counts. The genes are TRBV10-2 and TRBJ2-2; D possibly corresponds to TRBD1 (6 bases). The CDR3 contains 14 residues. Germline values: CDR1 WSHSY, CDR2 SAAADI. Deletions cut 4 bases from V and 4 bases from J, with 10 bases between. The CDR3: CASSAGVGTGELFF. The CDR3 region has the DNA TGCGCCAGCAGTGCAGGGGTGGGCACCGGGGAGCTGTTTTTT.

As DNA, the CDR3 is TGTGCCAGCGGGCGGGGAGCTGGGGCCAACGTCCTGACTTTC. Translating it yields CASGRGAGANVLTF. This rearrangement joins TRBV9 to TRBJ2-6; D possibly corresponds to TRBD2 (6 bases). CDR3 length equals 14 residues. Germline CDR1 and CDR2: SGDLS and YYNGEE. Trimming left V 7 bases short and J 2 bases short, with 10 bases between.

The genes are TRBV7-9 and TRBJ2-3, with D unresolved. Germline V gene data show CDR1 as SEHNR and CDR2 as FQNEAQ (reference sequence). V was cut by 5 bases and J by 5 bases, with 11 bases left in between. This CDR3 has 13 amino acids. CDR3 sequence (DNA): TGTGCCAGCAGCCACGGGCCGTTAGATACGCAGTATTTT. Encoded protein: CASSHGPLDTQYF.

The chain carries TRBV28 and TRBJ1-1, with unresolved D. Trimming took off 1 base at V and 1 base at J, with 4 bases between the two ends. The CDR3 is made up of 13 amino acids. CDR1 is MDHEN and CDR2 is SYDVKM in the germline V gene. The CDR3 DNA reads as TGTGCCAGCAGTTTATACGGGAACACTGAAGCTTTCTTT. It codes for CASSLYGNTEAFF.

The chain links TRBV28 to TRBJ2-1, with a possible D match to TRBD2 (5 bases). This CDR3 region has 16 residues. Germline V lookup: CDR1 MDHEN, CDR2 SYDVKM. V dropped 3 bases and J dropped 2 bases, with 14 bases sitting between them. Here the CDR3 reads CASSFPSSGAYNEQFF. CDR3 DNA: TGTGCCAGCAGTTTCCCCTCGAGCGGAGCCTACAATGAGCAGTTCTTC.

This clonotype was seen a few times. This chain joins TRBV28 and TRBJ2-7; no clear D gene. Germline V gene lookup returns CDR1 MDHEN and CDR2 SYDVKM. V lost 7 bases and J lost 3, with 13 bases in between. The CDR3 sequence is 13 residues long. The CDR3 loop is CASTGDSGYEQYF. The DNA for the CDR3 is TGTGCCAGCACGGGTGACTCTGGCTACGAGCAGTACTTC.

This chain joins TRBV12-3 or TRBV12-4 and TRBJ2-7; a weak D match, TRBD1 (6 bases). V lost 7 bases to trimming and J lost 6 bases, with 16 bases between them. The CDR3 covers 13 residues. The CDR3 reads CASTLQGHSEQYF. For the CDR3, the DNA is TGTGCCAGCACCCTACAGGGACACTCCGAGCAGTACTTC.